Following are 10 T cell receptor beta chains from one sample sequenced in a study of OX40 agonist ivuxolimab in advanced cancers. Produced via immunoSEQ multiplex PCR; TCRdb's table is partial and in-frame only. The sample lists roughly 90,000 clones, around nine tenths occurring once. The material was CD4+ or CD8+ T cells sorted from blood, obtained in a trial of the OX40 agonist ivuxolimab. The receptors derive from an adult with an advanced solid tumor such as melanoma, head and neck, liver or kidney cancer.

This chain joins TRBV5-8 and TRBJ1-5; D is undetermined. Germline V gene sequence: CDR1 SGHTS, CDR2 YDEGEE. The CDR3 has 15 residues. V was clipped by 4 bases and J by 2 bases, with 13 bases between them. The CDR3 DNA follows: TGTGCCAGCAGCCCAAGGCTGGTGGGCAATCAGCCCCAGCATTTT. Protein: CASSPRLVGNQPQHF. The variable domain in full, completed from reference TRBV5-8 and TRBJ1-5, reads EAGVTQSPTHLIKTRGQQATLRCSPISGHTSVYWYQQALGLGLQFLLWYDEGEERNRGNFPPRFSGRQFPNYSSELNVNALELEDSALYLCASSPRLVGNQPQHFGDGTRLSIL.

CDR3 DNA sequence: TGTGCCAGCTCACCAAGAACTCGGACAGTCCCTCGGGGCTACACCTTC. It encodes CASSPRTRTVPRGYTF. This chain uses TRBV18 with TRBJ1-2; tentative D call: TRBD1 (6 bases). The length of the CDR3 is 16 residues. Germline V gene sequence: CDR1 KGHSH, CDR2 LQKENI. Trimming pared 2 bases from V and 8 bases from J, leaving 21 bases between.

This chain links TRBV18 with TRBJ2-7, with D tentatively TRBD1 or TRBD2 (5 bases each). V was trimmed by 3 bases and J by 3 bases, leaving 12 bases between them. CDR1 and CDR2 (germline): KGHSH, LQKENI. The CDR3 consists of 14 residues. CDR3 loop: CASSPPLGVYEQYF. In nucleotides, the CDR3 is TGTGCCAGCTCACCTCCATTGGGGGTCTACGAGCAGTACTTC.

This chain connects TRBV7-6 to TRBJ2-7; 13 nucleotides align to TRBD2. The germline V gene encodes CDR1 SGHVS and CDR2 FNYEAQ. After removal of 1 base from V and 3 bases from J, the junction contained 0 bases not matched to a gene. This CDR3 has 15 amino acids. This chain's CDR3 is CASSLGTSGSYEQYF. The CDR3 DNA reads TGTGCCAGCAGCTTAGGGACTAGCGGGAGCTACGAGCAGTACTTC. The entire variable domain, with the rest obtained from reference TRBV7-6 and TRBJ2-7, is as follows: GAGVSQSPRYKVTKRGQDVALRCDPISGHVSLYWYRQALGQGPEFLTYFNYEAQQDKSGLPNDRFSAERPEGSISTLTIQRTEQRDSAMYRCASSLGTSGSYEQYFGPGTRLTVT.

This chain links TRBV4-2 with TRBJ1-4, with TRBD1 matching 10 bases. J was trimmed by 0 bases and V by 8 bases; bases with no gene match: 9. This CDR3 comprises 17 residues. In germline, CDR1 is LGHNA, CDR2 YNFKEQ. CDR3 sequence reads: CASETGQGSPTNEKLFF. The CDR3 DNA reads TGTGCCAGCGAAACGGGACAGGGGAGCCCAACTAATGAAAAACTGTTTTTT.

The chain has TRBV5-1 and TRBJ2-6; TRBD1 might be the D (6 bases). The V gene's germline CDR1 is SGHRS and CDR2 YFSETQ. The CDR3 totals 17 residues. Trimming pared 3 bases from V and 2 bases from J, leaving 15 bases between. The CDR3 coding sequence is TGCGCCAGCAGCTCACAGGGCTTACGCGCTGGGGCCAACGTCCTGACTTTC. This codes for CASSSQGLRAGANVLTF.

V gene TRBV28 combines with J gene TRBJ2-6; D unresolved. The CDR3 is 15 residues long. V gave up 10 bases and J gave up 4 bases, with 17 bases separating them. In germline, CDR1 is MDHEN, CDR2 SYDVKM. As DNA, the CDR3 is TGTGCCACCATTCCCCCTCAGACCGGGGCCAACGTCCTGACTTTC. It translates to CATIPPQTGANVLTF.

The CDR3 reads CASSIRRAPYNEQFF. The CDR3 DNA sequence: TGTGCCAGCAGTATAAGGCGGGCCCCTTACAATGAGCAGTTCTTC. The genes are TRBV2 and TRBJ2-1; a weak D match, TRBD2 (5 bases). The CDR3 runs 15 residues. V was shortened by 5 bases and J by 4 bases, with 15 bases between the two germline ends. Germline V lookup: CDR1 SNHLY, CDR2 FYNNEI.

This chain's CDR3 is CASSSVGGNEKLFF. CDR3 DNA sequence: TGTGCCAGCAGTTCCGTCGGGGGGAATGAAAAACTGTTTTTT. The rearrangement uses TRBV7-9 and TRBJ1-4; TRBD1 is a possible D gene (5 bases). The germline V gene encodes CDR1 SEHNR and CDR2 FQNEAQ (reference sequence). Trimming removed 6 bases at V and 5 bases at J, with 13 bases between. This CDR3 spans 14 amino acids.

There are a few counts of this clone. The chain combines TRBV7-3 with TRBJ2-3; no firm D call. Trimming took 3 bases from V and 6 from J, leaving 7 bases between them. The CDR3 loop spans 12 amino acids. Germline CDR1 and CDR2: SGHTA and FQGTGA. CDR3 nucleotides: TGTGCCAGCAGCTTCCTCGGGGATACGCAGTATTTT. Protein: CASSFLGDTQYF.